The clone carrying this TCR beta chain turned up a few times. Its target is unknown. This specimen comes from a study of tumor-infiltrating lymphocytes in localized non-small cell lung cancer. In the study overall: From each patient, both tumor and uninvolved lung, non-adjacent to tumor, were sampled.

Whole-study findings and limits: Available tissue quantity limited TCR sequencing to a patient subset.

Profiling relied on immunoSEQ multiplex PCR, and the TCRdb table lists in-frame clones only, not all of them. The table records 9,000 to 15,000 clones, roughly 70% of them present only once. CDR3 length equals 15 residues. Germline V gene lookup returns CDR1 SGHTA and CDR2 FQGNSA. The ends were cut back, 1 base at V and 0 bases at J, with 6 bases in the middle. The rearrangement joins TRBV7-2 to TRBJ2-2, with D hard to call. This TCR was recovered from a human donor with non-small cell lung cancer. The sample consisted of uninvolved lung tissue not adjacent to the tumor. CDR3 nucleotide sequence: TGTGCCAGCAGCTTAGATGACCCGAACACCGGGGAGCTGTTTTTT. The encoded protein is CASSLDDPNTGELFF. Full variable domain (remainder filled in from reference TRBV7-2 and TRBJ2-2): GAGVSQSPSNKVTEKGKDVELRCDPISGHTALYWYRQSLGQGLEFLIYFQGNSAPDKSGLPSDRFSAERTGGSVSTLTIQRTQQEDSAVYLCASSLDDPNTGELFFGEGSRLTVL.